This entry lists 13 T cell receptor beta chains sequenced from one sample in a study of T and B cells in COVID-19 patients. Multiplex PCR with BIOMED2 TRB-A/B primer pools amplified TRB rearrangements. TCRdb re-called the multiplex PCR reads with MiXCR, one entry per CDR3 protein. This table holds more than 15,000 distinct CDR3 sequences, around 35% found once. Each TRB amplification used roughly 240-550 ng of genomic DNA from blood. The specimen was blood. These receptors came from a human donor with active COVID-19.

For the CDR3, the DNA is TGCAGTGCTAGAGTCACCAGGATGGGTACTGAAAAACTGTTTTTT. Protein: CSARVTRMGTEKLFF. The V and J genes are TRBV20-1 and TRBJ1-4; D ambiguous. The CDR3 runs to 15 residues. CDR1 DFQATT and CDR2 SNEGSKA come from the germline V gene (reference sequence). V lost 1 base to trimming and J lost 7 bases, with 16 bases between them.

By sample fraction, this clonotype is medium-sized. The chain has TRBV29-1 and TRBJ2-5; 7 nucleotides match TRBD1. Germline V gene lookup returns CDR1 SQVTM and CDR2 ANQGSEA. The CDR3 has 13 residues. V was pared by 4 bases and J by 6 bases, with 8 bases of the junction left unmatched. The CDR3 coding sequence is TGCAGCGTTGGCGTGACAGGGACAAAGACCCAGTACTTC. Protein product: CSVGVTGTKTQYF.

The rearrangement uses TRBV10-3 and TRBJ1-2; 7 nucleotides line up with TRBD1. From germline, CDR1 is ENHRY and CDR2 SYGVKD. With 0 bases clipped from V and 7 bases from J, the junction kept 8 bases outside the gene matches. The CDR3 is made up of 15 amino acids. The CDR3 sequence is CAISESVTTGFGYTF. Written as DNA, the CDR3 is TGTGCCATCAGTGAGTCAGTAACGACAGGGTTTGGCTACACCTTC.

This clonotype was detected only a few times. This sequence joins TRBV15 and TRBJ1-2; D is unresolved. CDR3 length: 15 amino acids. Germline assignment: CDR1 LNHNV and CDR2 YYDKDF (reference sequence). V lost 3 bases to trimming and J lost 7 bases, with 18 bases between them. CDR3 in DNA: TGTGCCACCAGCAGCCGTCGCGGGGTCCTATCTGGCTACACCTTC. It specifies CATSSRRGVLSGYTF.

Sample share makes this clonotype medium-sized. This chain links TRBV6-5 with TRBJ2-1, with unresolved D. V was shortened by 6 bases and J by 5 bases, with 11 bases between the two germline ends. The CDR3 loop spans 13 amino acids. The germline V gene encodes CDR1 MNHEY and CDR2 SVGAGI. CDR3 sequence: CASRNGPHNEQFF. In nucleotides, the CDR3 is TGTGCCAGCAGAAATGGACCCCACAATGAGCAGTTCTTC.

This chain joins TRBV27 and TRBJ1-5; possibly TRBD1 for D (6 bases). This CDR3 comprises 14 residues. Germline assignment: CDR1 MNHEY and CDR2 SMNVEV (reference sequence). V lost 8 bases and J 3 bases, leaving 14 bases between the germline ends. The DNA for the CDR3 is TGTGCCAGCGGTATAACAGGGATCAATCAGCCCCAGCATTTT. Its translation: CASGITGINQPQHF.

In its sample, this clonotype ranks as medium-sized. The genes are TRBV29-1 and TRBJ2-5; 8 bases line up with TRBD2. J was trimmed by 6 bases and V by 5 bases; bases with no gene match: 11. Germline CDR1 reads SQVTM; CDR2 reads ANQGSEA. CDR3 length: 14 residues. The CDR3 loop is CSVRPGGAVKTQYF. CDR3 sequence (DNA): TGCAGCGTTCGCCCCGGGGGGGCCGTTAAGACCCAGTACTTC.

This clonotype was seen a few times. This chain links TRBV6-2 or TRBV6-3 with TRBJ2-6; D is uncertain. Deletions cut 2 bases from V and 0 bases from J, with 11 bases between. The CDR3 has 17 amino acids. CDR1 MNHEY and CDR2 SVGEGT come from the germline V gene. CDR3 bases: TGTGCCAGCAGTTACAATTTCGACCTCTCTGGGGCCAACGTCCTGACTTTC. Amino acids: CASSYNFDLSGANVLTF.

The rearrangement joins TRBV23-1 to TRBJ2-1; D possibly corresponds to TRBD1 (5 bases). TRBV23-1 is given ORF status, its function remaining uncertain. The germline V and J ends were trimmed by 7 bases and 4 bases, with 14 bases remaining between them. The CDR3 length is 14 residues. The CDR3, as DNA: TGCGCCAGCATGCAGGGTAACCTATACAATGAGCAGTTCTTC. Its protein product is CASMQGNLYNEQFF.

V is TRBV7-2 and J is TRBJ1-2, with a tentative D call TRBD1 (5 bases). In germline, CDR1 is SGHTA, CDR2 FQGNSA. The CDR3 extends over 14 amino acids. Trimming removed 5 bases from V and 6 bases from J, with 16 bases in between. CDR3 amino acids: CASSPRGPGDGYTF. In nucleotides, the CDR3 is TGTGCCAGCAGCCCGCGGGGCCCGGGGGATGGCTACACCTTC.

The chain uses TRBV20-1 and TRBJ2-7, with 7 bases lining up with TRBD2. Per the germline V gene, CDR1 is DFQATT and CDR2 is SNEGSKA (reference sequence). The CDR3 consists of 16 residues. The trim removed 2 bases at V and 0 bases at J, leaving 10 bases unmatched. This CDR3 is CSARTLGAGSSYEQYF. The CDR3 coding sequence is TGCAGTGCTAGAACTCTAGGAGCGGGAAGCTCCTACGAGCAGTACTTC.

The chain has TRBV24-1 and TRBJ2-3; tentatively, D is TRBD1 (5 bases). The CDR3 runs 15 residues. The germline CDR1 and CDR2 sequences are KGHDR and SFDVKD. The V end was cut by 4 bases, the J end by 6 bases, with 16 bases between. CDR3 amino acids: CATSDRVGVVDTQYF. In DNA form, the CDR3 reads TGTGCCACCAGTGACCGAGTAGGGGTCGTGGATACGCAGTATTTT.

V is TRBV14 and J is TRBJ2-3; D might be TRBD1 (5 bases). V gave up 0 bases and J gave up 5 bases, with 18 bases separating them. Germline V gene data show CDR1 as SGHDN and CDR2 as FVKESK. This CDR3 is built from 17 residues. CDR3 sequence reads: CASSQDRRKGRRDTQYF. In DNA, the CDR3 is TGTGCCAGCAGCCAAGATAGACGCAAGGGGCGCAGAGATACGCAGTATTTT.